This T cell receptor (beta chain) was sequenced in a study of cytomegalovirus exposure and HLA in healthy donors. As for the study in general: The 550 to 700 first-cohort repertoires and the 120 or so validation repertoires shared the same platform, a later analysis reported. General study points: Testing in vitro showed a few CMV-associated chains specific for CMV antigens. The study listed 164 cytomegalovirus-associated TCR beta chains.

A word on this clone: Antigen specificity is unknown.

The assay was immunoSEQ multiplex PCR, and TCRdb's table has in-frame clones only and misses some. In the table there are about 110,000 clones, nearly 97% of which are singletons. Germline V gives CDR1 SGDLS, CDR2 YYNGEE. The germline V and J ends were trimmed by 5 bases and 5 bases, with 20 bases remaining between them. The CDR3 spans 15 residues. While the first cohort had fewer than 850 subjects, the donors belonged to the separate validation cohort of fewer than 150 subjects. Sample: PBMCs. This sequence joins TRBV9 and TRBJ2-7; D is perhaps TRBD1 (6 bases). The origin of this receptor is a woman between 18 and 29 years old in good health and CMV-seronegative. The CDR3 reads CASSAGQPPEDEQYF. The DNA of the CDR3 is TGTGCCAGCAGTGCCGGACAGCCCCCCGAGGACGAGCAGTACTTC.